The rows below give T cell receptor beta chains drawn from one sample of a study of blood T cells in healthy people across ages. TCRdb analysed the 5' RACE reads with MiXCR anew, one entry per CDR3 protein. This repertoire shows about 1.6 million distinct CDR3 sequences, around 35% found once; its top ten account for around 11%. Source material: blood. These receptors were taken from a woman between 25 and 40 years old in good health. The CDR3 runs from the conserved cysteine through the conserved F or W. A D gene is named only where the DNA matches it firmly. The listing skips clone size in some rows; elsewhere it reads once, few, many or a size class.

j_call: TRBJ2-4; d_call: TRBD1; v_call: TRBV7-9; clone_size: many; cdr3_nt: TGTGCCAGCAGCTTAGAGGGGACAGGGAACATTCAGTACTTC; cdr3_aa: CASSLEGTGNIQYF
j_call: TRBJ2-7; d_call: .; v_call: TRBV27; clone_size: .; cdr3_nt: TGTGCCAGCAGTGTATCCCACGGGTTCCACGAGCAGTACTTC; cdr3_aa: CASSVSHGFHEQYF
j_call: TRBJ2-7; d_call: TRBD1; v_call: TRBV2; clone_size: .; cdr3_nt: TGTGCCAGCCGGGGGGACAGGGGGACCTACGAGCAGTACTTC; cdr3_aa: CASRGDRGTYEQYF
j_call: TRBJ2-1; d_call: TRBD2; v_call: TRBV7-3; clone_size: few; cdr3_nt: TGTGCCAGCAGCGTGGGGACTAGCGAGTACAATGAGCAGTTCTTC; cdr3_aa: CASSVGTSEYNEQFF
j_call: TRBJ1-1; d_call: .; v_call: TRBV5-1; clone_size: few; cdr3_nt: TGCGCCAGCAGCTCCGGGGTCGCCAGGGGCGACACTGAAGCTTTCTTT; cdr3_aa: CASSSGVARGDTEAFF
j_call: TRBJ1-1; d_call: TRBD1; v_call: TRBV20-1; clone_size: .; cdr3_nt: TGCAGTGCTGAGACAGGGTGGTGGGGGGCGAACACTGAAGCTTTCTTT; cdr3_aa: CSAETGWWGANTEAFF
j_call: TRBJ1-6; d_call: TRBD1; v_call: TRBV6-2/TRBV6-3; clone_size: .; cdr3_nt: TGTGCCAGCAGCCCCCCGGGCCGGGACAGGGGGATTTCACCCCTCCACTTT; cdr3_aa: CASSPPGRDRGISPLHF
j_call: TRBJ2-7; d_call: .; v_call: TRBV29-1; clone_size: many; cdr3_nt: TGCAGCGTTCTCGGCCCTCGAGGGGAGCAGTACTTC; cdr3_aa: CSVLGPRGEQYF
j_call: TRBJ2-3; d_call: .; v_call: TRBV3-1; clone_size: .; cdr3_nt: TGTGCCAGCAGCCAAGCGGGGGCCCCCACAGATACGCAGTATTTT; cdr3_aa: CASSQAGAPTDTQYF
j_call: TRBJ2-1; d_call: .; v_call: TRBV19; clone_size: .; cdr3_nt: TGTGCCAGTAGTACCCGTAGGGGGTCCTACAATGAGCAGTTCTTC; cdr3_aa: CASSTRRGSYNEQFF
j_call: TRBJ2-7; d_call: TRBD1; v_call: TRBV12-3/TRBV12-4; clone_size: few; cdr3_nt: TGTGCCAGCAGTTTAAACGGGGACAGGGCGGGTGAGCAGTACTTC; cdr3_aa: CASSLNGDRAGEQYF
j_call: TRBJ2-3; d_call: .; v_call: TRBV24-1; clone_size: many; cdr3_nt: TGTGCCAGCTCCCACGGTCCTCCCGATACGCAGTATTTT; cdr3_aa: CASSHGPPDTQYF
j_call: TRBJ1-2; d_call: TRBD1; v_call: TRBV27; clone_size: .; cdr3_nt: TGTGCCAGCAGTTTAAGTCCTGAGGGGGCTGGGTATGGCTACACCTTC; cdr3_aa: CASSLSPEGAGYGYTF
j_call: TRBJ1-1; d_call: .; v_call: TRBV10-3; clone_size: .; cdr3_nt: TGTGCCATCAGTGAGTCGCACGGGAGGAACACTGAAGCTTTCTTT; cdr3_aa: CAISESHGRNTEAFF
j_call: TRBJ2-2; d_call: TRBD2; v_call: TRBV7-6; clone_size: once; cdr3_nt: TGTGCCAGCAGCTTGTCTAGCGGGTTCATGAACACCGGGGAGCTGTTTTTT; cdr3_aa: CASSLSSGFMNTGELFF
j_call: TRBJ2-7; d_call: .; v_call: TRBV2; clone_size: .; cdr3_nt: TGTGCCGGCACCCCGGGCAGGGGCTCACTCTACGAGCAGTACTTC; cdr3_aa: CAGTPGRGSLYEQYF
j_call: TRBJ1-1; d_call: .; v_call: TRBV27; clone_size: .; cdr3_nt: TGTGCCAGCAGTCACACACAATTCCCGGGCACTGAAGCTTTCTTT; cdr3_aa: CASSHTQFPGTEAFF
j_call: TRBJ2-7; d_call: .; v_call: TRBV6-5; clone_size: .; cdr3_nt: TGTGCCAGCAGTTACCGTCCTGAAACCCACTACGAGCAGTACTTC; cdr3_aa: CASSYRPETHYEQYF
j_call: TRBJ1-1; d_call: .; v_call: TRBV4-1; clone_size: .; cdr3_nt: TGCGCCAGCAGCCAAGGGATGGTGGGAGCCACTGAAGCTTTCTTT; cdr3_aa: CASSQGMVGATEAFF
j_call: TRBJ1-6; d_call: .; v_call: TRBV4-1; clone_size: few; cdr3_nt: TGCGCCAGCAGCCTTGTGGAAGGGGTGGGGGCGGATAATTCACCCCTCCACTTT; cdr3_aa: CASSLVEGVGADNSPLHF
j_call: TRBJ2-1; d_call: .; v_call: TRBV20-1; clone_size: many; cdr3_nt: TGCAGTGCTTACCTGACTCGCAATGAGCAGTTCTTC; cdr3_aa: CSAYLTRNEQFF
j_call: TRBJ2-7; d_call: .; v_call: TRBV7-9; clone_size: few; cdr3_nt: TGTGCCAGCAGCTTAGACAGCAGGAGATACGAGCAGTACTTC; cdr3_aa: CASSLDSRRYEQYF
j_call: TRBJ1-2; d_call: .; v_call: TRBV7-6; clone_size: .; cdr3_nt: TGTGCCAGCAGCTTAGGGATGGGAGGGCACTATGGCTACACCTTC; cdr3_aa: CASSLGMGGHYGYTF
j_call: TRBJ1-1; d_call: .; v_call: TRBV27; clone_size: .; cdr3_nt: TGTGCCAGCAGTTTACGCGGTAGGTCTGAAGCTTTCTTT; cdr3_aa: CASSLRGRSEAFF
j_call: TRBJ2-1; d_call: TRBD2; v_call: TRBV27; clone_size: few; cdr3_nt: TGTGCCAGCACCTCTAGCGGGAGAGGAGGCTACAATGAGCAGTTCTTC; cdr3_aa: CASTSSGRGGYNEQFF
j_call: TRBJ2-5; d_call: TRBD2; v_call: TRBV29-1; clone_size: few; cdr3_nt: TGCAGCGTTGCTCGGGAGGGCCGGCCCACAAATGAGCAGTACTTC; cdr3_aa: CSVAREGRPTNEQYF
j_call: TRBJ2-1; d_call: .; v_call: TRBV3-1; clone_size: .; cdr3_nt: TGTGCCAGCAGCCAAGATGCGATAGCGGACTACAATGAGCAGTTCTTC; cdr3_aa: CASSQDAIADYNEQFF
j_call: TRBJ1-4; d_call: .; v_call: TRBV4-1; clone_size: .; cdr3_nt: TGCGCCAGCAGCCAAGCCCCAGGGATGGGTGAAAAACTGTTTTTT; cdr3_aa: CASSQAPGMGEKLFF
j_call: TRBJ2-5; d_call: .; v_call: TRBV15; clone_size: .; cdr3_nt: TGTGCCACCAGCAGAGACAACCAAGAGACCCAGTACTTC; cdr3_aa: CATSRDNQETQYF
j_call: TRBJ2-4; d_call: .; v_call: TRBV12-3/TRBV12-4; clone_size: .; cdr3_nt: TGTGCCAGCAGCATAAGCATGAGTGCCAAAAACATTCAGTACTTC; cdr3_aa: CASSISMSAKNIQYF
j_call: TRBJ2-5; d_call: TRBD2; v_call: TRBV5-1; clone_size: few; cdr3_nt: TGCGCCAGCAGCGGTCCTAGCGGGAGAGTTAACTTCGTAGAGACCCAGTACTTC; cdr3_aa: CASSGPSGRVNFVETQYF
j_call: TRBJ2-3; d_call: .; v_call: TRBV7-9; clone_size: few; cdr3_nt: TGTGCCAGCAGCTTAGGAACTATCACAGATACGCAGTATTTT; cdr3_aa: CASSLGTITDTQYF
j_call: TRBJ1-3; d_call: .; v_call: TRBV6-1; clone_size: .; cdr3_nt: TGTGCCAGCACCCCAAATCTAAGGGCGTATGTAAAGGGAAACACCATATATTTT; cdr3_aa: CASTPNLRAYVKGNTIYF
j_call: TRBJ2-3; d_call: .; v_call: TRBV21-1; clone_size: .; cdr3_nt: TGTACCAGCAGTCAACACCCCCGTGGCGATACGCAGTATTTT; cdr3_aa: CTSSQHPRGDTQYF
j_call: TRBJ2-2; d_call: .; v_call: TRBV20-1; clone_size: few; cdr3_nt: TGCAGTGCTAGAGTGCAGGGTCGAAACGGGGAGCTGTTTTTT; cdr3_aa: CSARVQGRNGELFF
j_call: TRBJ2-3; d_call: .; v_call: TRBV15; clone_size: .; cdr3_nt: TGTGCCACCAGCGGGGGTCAATCAGGGCCCTTCCCCACAGATACGCAGTATTTT; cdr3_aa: CATSGGQSGPFPTDTQYF
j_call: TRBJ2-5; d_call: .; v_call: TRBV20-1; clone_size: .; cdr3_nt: TGCAGTGCTAGAGTGGGGGGACGGCAGGGGGAGACCCAGTACTTC; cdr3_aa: CSARVGGRQGETQYF
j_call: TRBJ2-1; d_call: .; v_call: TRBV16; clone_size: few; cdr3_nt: TGTGCCAGCAGTCCAGGACTATCCCCCTACAATGAGCAGTTCTTC; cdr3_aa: CASSPGLSPYNEQFF
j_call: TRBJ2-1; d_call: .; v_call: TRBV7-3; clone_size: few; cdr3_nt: TGTGTCAGCAGCTTATTATCGGGAGCCTCCTACAATGAGCAGTTCTTC; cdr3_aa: CVSSLLSGASYNEQFF
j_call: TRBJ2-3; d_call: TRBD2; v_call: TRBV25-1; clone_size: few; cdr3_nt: TGTGCCAGCAGTGATAGCGGGAGGGTCACAGATACGCAGTATTTT; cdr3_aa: CASSDSGRVTDTQYF